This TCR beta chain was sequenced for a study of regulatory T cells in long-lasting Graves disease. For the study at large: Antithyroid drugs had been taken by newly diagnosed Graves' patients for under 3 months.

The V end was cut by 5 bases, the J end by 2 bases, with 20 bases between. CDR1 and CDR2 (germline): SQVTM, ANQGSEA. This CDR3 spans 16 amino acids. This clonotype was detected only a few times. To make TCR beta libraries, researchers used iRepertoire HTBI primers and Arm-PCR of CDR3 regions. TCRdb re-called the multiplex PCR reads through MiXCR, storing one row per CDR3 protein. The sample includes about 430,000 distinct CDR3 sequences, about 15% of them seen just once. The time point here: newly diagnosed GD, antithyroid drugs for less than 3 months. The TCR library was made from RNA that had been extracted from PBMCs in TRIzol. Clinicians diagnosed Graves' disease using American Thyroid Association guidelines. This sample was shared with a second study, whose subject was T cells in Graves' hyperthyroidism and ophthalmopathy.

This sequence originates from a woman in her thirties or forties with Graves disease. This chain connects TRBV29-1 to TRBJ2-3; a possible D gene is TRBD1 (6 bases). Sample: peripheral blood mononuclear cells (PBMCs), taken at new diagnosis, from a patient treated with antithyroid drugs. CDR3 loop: CSVLKYPGENTDTQYF. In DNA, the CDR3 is TGCAGCGTTCTCAAATACCCAGGGGAGAACACAGATACGCAGTATTTT.